What follows are 7 T cell receptor beta chains derived from one specimen sequenced in a study of CD8+ T cells in alopecia areata. Reverse transcribed after extraction, RNA yielded cDNA as the sequencing template. Method: immunoSEQ multiplex PCR; TCRdb's copy keeps in-frame clones and lacks some. The record shows 3,000 or so clones for this sample, with no singletons present. The sequenced sample was lesional skin. These receptors originate from a C3H/HeJ mouse with alopecia areata. For the strain, the MHC haplotype given is H2-k.

This clone has ten or more counts. Gene names and germline refer to mouse. The DNA ends 4 residues before the CDR3 does, and the rest of the CDR3 is filled in from the germline J gene. This sequence joins TRBV31 and TRBJ1-4; 7 bases agree with TRBD1. V shed 3 bases and J 0 bases; nucleotides not matched to a gene: 7. The CDR3 runs to 16 residues. Germline lookup yields CDR1 GKSSPN and CDR2 SITVG. Here the CDR3 reads CAWSRSGTVSNERLFF. The sequenced part of the CDR3 DNA is TGTGCCTGGAGCCGCTCCGGGACAGTTTCCAACGAA.

This clone was seen repeatedly, ten times or more. Mouse gene names and germline throughout. The CDR3 goes on 4 residues after the read ends, and that part is filled in from the germline J gene. The gene calls are TRBV13-2 and TRBJ1-1; perhaps TRBD1 as D (6 bases). Between the trimmed V and J ends, which lost 2 bases and 0 bases, there was a span of 8 bases. CDR3 length: 14 residues. In germline, CDR1 is NNHNN, CDR2 SYGAGS (reference sequence). CDR3 sequence: CASGEGHTNTEVFF. The part of the CDR3 DNA that was read is TGTGCCAGCGGTGAGGGACACACAAACACA.

Remarks on this clone: Germline and genes here are mouse. The CDR3 end is not reached by the read, which stops 4 residues before it; the germline J gene fills it in. The chain employs TRBV14 and TRBJ2-1; 8 bases line up with TRBD1. Per germline, CDR1 SGHDT and CDR2 FRDEAV. The length of the CDR3 is 15 residues. Trimming cost V 5 bases and J 1 base; bases outside gene matches: 5. CDR3 sequence: CASSPTGGNYAEQFF. CDR3 DNA, as far as it was read: TGTGCCAGCAGCCCCACAGGGGGGAACTATGCT.

This clone was seen more than once but under ten times. Germline and genes here are mouse. The CDR3 end lies 4 residues beyond the end of the read and is filled in from the germline J gene. The chain has TRBV13-1 and TRBJ2-5; 8 bases agree with TRBD2. Germline CDR1 is NSHNY and CDR2 is SYGAGN. This CDR3 spans 14 amino acids. The sequenced CDR3 bases are TGTGCCAGCAGCCCCTTCTGGGGGGAAGAC. This codes for CASSPFWGED. The entire CDR3 protein is CASSPFWGEDTQYF.

This clone has a count of ten or more. The germline and genes are mouse ones. The CDR3 end lies 4 residues beyond the end of the read and is filled in from the germline J gene. V is TRBV13-1 and J is TRBJ2-7; perhaps TRBD1 as D (5 bases). CDR1 is NSHNY and CDR2 is SYGAGN in the germline V gene. This CDR3 contains 13 residues. CDR3 amino acids: CASSFPRGYEQYF. Incomplete CDR3 DNA: TGTGCCAGCAGTTTCCCTAGGGGTTAT.

This clone was picked up many times. Mouse gene names and germline throughout. The read halts 4 residues ahead of the CDR3 end, with the missing end drawn from the germline J gene. The rearrangement uses TRBV13-2 and TRBJ2-5; 7 positions agree with TRBD1. V was pared by 4 bases and J by 1 base, with 0 bases of the junction left unmatched. Germline V lookup: CDR1 NNHNN, CDR2 SYGAGS (reference sequence). The CDR3 sequence is 13 residues long. Incomplete CDR3 DNA: TGTGCCAGCGGTACAGGGGACCAAGAC. Protein: CASGTGDQD. The complete CDR3 protein is CASGTGDQDTQYF.

This clone was seen only a few times. At one end the junction does not follow the germline gene, possibly because of a read error. Gene and germline names: mouse. The read falls 4 residues short of the CDR3 end, and the missing part is taken from the germline J gene. J is TRBJ2-5 and V is TRBV13-1; 9 positions match TRBD1. The CDR3 has 16 amino acids. The germline V gene has CDR1 NSHNY and CDR2 SYGAGN. CDR3 sequence: CASGDVSRDREDTQYF. The covered CDR3 bases are TGTGCCAGCGGTGATGTTTCCCGGGACAGGGAAGAC.